The TCR beta chain described here comes from a study of cytomegalovirus exposure and HLA in healthy donors. The repertoire was sequenced with immunoSEQ multiplex PCR; TCRdb's copy has only in-frame clones and lacks some. This table holds over 150,000 clones, about 86% found once. Sequences were obtained from PBMCs. This TCR was sampled from a human donor in good health.

CDR3: CASSLRQVQETQYF. As DNA, the CDR3 is TGTGCCAGCAGCCTCCGACAGGTCCAAGAGACCCAGTACTTC. This chain uses TRBV7-8 with TRBJ2-5; weak D call: TRBD1 (6 bases). The CDR3 loop spans 14 amino acids. Trimming shortened V by 5 bases and J by 1 base, and 11 bases separated the two germline ends. CDR1 and CDR2 from the germline V gene are SGHVS and FQNEAQ. The full variable domain, rest sourced from reference TRBV7-8 and TRBJ2-5, is GAGVSQSPRYKVAKRGQDVALRCDPISGHVSLFWYQQALGQGPEFLTYFQNEAQLDKSGLPSDRFFAERPEGSVSTLKIQRTQQEDSAVYLCASSLRQVQETQYFGPGTRLLVL.